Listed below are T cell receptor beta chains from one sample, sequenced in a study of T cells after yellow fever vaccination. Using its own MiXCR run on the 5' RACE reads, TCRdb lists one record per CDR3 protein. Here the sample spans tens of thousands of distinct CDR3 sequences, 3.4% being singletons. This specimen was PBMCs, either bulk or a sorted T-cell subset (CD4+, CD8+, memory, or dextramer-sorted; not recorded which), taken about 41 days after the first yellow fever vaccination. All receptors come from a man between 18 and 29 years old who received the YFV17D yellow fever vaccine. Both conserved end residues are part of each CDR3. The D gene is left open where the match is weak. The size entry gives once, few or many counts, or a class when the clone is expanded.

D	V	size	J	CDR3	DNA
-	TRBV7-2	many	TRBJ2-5	CASSLQPTQETQYF	TGTGCCAGCAGCTTACAGCCTACCCAAGAGACCCAGTACTTC
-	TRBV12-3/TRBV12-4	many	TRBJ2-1	CASSPDYNEQFF	TGTGCCAGCAGCCCGGACTACAATGAGCAGTTCTTC
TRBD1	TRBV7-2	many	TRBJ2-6	CASSQQGASGANVLTF	TGTGCCAGCAGCCAACAGGGGGCGAGCGGGGCCAACGTCCTGACTTTC
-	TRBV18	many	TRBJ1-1	CASSSNSRDTEAFF	TGTGCCAGCTCATCCAACTCCAGGGACACTGAAGCTTTCTTT
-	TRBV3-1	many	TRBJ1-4	CASSPATAEKLFF	TGTGCCAGCAGCCCGGCGACGGCCGAAAAACTGTTTTTT
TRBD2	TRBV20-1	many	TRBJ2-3	CSAPRGAGGTDTQYF	TGCAGTGCTCCCAGGGGAGCGGGGGGCACAGATACGCAGTATTTT
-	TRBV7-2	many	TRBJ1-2	CASSLWGNYGYTF	TGTGCCAGCAGCTTATGGGGCAACTATGGCTACACCTTC
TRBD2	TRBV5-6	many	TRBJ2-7	CASSLGAGGVEQYF	TGTGCCAGCAGCTTAGGCGCGGGGGGTGTCGAGCAGTACTTC
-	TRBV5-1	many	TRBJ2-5	CASSSPTLGETQYF	TGCGCCAGCAGCTCGCCGACCCTGGGCGAGACCCAGTACTTC
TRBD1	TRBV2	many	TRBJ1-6	CASTSTGTGYSPLHF	TGTGCCAGCACCTCAACCGGGACAGGCTATTCACCCCTCCACTTT
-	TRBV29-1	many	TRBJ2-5	CSVGIPNGETQYF	TGCAGCGTTGGTATTCCTAACGGCGAGACCCAGTACTTC
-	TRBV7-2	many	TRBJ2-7	CASSLRGGAGGSYEQYF	TGTGCCAGCAGCTTACGAGGGGGGGCGGGTGGAAGCTACGAGCAGTACTTC
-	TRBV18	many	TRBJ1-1	CASSRTGSTEAFF	TGTGCCAGCTCAAGGACGGGAAGTACTGAAGCTTTCTTT
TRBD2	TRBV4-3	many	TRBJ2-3	CASSQKGLARTDTQYF	TGCGCCAGCAGCCAAAAAGGACTAGCGAGAACAGATACGCAGTATTTT
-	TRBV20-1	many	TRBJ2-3	CSARRSGTDTQYF	TGCAGTGCCCGGCGGTCGGGTACAGATACGCAGTATTTT
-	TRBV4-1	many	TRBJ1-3	CASSPTGSSGNTIYF	TGCGCCAGCAGCCCAACTGGGAGCTCTGGAAACACCATATATTTT
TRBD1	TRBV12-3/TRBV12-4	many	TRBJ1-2	CASSPGTGYGYTF	TGTGCCAGCAGCCCCGGGACAGGATATGGCTACACCTTC
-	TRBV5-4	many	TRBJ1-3	CASSLKELGNTIYF	TGTGCCAGCAGCTTGAAAGAACTGGGAAACACCATATATTTT
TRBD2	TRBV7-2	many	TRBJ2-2	CASRLAGGTNTGELFF	TGTGCCAGTAGACTAGCGGGGGGGACGAACACCGGGGAGCTGTTTTTT
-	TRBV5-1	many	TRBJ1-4	CASSPMTDEKLFF	TGCGCCAGCAGCCCGATGACGGATGAAAAACTGTTTTTT
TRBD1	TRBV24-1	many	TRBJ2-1	CATSDSTGFDEQFF	TGTGCCACCAGTGATTCGACAGGGTTCGATGAGCAGTTCTTC
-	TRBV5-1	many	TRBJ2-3	CASSLGTMADTQYF	TGCGCCAGCAGCTTGGGGACTATGGCAGATACGCAGTATTTT
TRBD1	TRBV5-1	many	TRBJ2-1	CASSLERGPPWDNEQFF	TGCGCCAGCAGCTTGGAGAGGGGGCCACCCTGGGACAATGAGCAGTTCTTC
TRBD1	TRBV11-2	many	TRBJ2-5	CASSSYRGSTQYF	TGTGCCAGCAGCTCTTACAGGGGGTCGACCCAGTACTTC
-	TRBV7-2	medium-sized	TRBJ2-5	CASRLSKTQYF	TGTGCCAGCAGGCTTAGTAAGACCCAGTACTTC
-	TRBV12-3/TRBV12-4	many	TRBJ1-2	CASNFIQGNYGYTF	TGTGCCAGTAACTTCATACAGGGTAACTATGGCTACACCTTC
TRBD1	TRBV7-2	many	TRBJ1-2	CASSQRQGPSGYTF	TGTGCCAGCAGCCAGAGACAGGGACCGAGTGGCTACACCTTC
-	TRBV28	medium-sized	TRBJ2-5	CASKTGPEETQYF	TGTGCCAGCAAGACAGGCCCCGAGGAGACCCAGTACTTC
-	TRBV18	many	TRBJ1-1	CASSPVENTRNTEAFF	TGTGCCAGCTCCCCAGTTGAGAACACTAGGAACACTGAAGCTTTCTTT
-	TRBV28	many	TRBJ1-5	CASIGTNRPQHF	TGTGCCAGCATAGGGACGAATCGGCCCCAGCATTTT
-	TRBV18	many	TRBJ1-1	CASSPVGGMGMNTEAFF	TGTGCCAGCTCACCTGTCGGGGGGATGGGAATGAACACTGAAGCTTTCTTT
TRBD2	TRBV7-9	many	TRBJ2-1	CASSRGVHWENEQFF	TGTGCCAGCAGCCGGGGGGTCCACTGGGAAAATGAGCAGTTCTTC
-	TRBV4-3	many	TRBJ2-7	CASSPQGGSGEQYF	TGCGCCAGCAGCCCGCAGGGGGGGTCTGGCGAGCAGTACTTC
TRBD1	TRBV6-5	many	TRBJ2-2	CASSSQGAIGELFF	TGTGCCAGCAGTTCCCAGGGGGCGATCGGGGAGCTGTTTTTT
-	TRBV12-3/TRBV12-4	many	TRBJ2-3	CASSPPGRGDTQYF	TGTGCCAGCAGTCCCCCGGGACGGGGAGATACGCAGTATTTT
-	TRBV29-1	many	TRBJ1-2	CSVELGVANYGYTF	TGCAGCGTTGAACTGGGGGTGGCTAACTATGGCTACACCTTC
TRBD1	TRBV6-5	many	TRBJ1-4	CASSSGGAGEKLFF	TGTGCCAGCAGTTCAGGGGGCGCAGGTGAAAAACTGTTTTTT
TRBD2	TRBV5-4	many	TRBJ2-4	CASSSATSGGGKAKNIQYF	TGTGCCAGCAGCTCCGCGACTAGCGGGGGAGGGAAAGCCAAAAACATTCAGTACTTC
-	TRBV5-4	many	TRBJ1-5	CASSLGANQPQHF	TGTGCCAGCAGCTTGGGCGCTAATCAGCCCCAGCATTTT
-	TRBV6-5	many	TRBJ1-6	CASSSLTWKLHF	TGTGCCAGCAGTTCACTCACATGGAAACTCCACTTT
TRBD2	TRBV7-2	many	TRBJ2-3	CASSFPTTSASTDTQYF	TGTGCCAGCAGCTTCCCGACGACTAGCGCGAGCACAGATACGCAGTATTTT
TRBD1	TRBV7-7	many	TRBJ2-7	CASSPYRDSYEQYF	TGTGCCAGCAGCCCATACCGGGACAGCTACGAGCAGTACTTC
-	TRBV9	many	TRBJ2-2	CASSARAGGANTGELFF	TGTGCCAGCAGCGCTAGGGCCGGGGGTGCTAACACCGGGGAGCTGTTTTTT
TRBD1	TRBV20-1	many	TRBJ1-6	CSAGDRDRGANSPLHF	TGCAGTGCTGGCGACCGGGACAGGGGTGCCAATTCACCCCTCCACTTT
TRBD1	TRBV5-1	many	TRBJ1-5	CASSAGTGHSNQPQHF	TGCGCCAGCAGCGCCGGGACAGGACATAGCAATCAGCCCCAGCATTTT
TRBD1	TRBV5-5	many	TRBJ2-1	CASSLVQGVDEQFF	TGTGCCAGCAGCTTGGTGCAGGGGGTCGATGAGCAGTTCTTC
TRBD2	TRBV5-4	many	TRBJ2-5	CASSLPLAGSETQYF	TGTGCCAGCAGCTTGCCGCTAGCGGGGTCAGAGACCCAGTACTTC
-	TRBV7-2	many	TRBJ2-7	CASSLLVEQYF	TGTGCCAGCAGCCTCCTAGTCGAGCAGTACTTC
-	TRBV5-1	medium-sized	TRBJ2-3	CASSKDGYTDTQYF	TGCGCCAGCAGCAAGGACGGATACACAGATACGCAGTATTTT